These 2 T cell receptor beta chains share one sample of origin, sequenced in a study of blood T cell repertoires in COVID-19. The protocol was immunoSEQ multiplex PCR, while the TCRdb copy is restricted to in-frame clones and leaves out a portion. Altogether 60,000 to 70,000 clones are present, approximately 86% being singletons, with the ten largest covering roughly 18%. Sequenced sample: peripheral blood. These receptors all come from a woman of 80 years or more with active COVID-19.

J is TRBJ2-1 and V is TRBV12-3 or TRBV12-4, with D unclear. The CDR3 contains 13 residues. With 1 base removed from V and 5 bases from J, the gap between germline ends came to 6 bases. Here the CDR3 DNA reads TGTGCCAGCAGTTTAGACATCAACAATGAGCAGTTCTTC. The encoded protein is CASSLDINNEQFF.

The chain is built from TRBV5-5 and TRBJ2-5, with TRBD1 as a possible D gene (5 bases). The V gene's germline CDR1 is SGHKS and CDR2 YYEKEE (reference sequence). The CDR3 length is 14 residues. The V and J ends lost 0 bases and 1 base respectively, with 7 bases between them. CDR3 DNA sequence: TGTGCCAGCAGCTTGGGACAGATCCAAGAGACCCAGTACTTC. This sequence encodes CASSLGQIQETQYF.